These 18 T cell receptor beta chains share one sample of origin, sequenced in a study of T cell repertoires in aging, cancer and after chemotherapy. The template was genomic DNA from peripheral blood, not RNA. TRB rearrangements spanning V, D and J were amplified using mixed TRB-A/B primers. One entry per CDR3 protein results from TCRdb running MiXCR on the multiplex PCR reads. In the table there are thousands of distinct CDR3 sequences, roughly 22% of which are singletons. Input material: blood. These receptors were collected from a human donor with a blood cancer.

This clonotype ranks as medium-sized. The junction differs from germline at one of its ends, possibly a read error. CDR3 loop: CASSLSGTGNPGELFF. DNA for the CDR3: TGTGCCAGCAGCCTCTCCGGGACAGGGAACCCCGGGGAGCTGTTTTTT. V is TRBV6-2 or TRBV6-3 and J is TRBJ2-2; 9 nucleotides agree with TRBD1. The CDR3 consists of 16 residues. The V gene's germline CDR1 is MNHEY and CDR2 SVGEGT.

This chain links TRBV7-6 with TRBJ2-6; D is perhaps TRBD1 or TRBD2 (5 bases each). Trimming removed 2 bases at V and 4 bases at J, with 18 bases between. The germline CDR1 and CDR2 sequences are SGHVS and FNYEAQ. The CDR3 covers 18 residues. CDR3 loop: CASSLSVGAGAGANVLTF. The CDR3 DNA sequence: TGTGCCAGCAGCTTATCCGTCGGGGCAGGAGCCGGGGCCAACGTCCTGACTTTC.

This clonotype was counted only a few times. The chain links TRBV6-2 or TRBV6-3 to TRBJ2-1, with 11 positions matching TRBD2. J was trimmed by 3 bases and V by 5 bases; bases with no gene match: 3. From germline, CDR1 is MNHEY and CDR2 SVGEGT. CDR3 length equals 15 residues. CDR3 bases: TGTGCCAGCAGTGATAGCGGGAGGGTCTACAATGAGCAGTTCTTC. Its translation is CASSDSGRVYNEQFF.

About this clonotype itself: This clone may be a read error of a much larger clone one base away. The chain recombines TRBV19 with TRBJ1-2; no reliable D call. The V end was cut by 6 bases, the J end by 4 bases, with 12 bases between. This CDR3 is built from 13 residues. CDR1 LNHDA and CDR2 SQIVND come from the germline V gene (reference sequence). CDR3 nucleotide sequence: TGTGCCAGTAGCTCGGAGGCCAGCTATGGCTACACCTTC. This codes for CASSSEASYGYTF. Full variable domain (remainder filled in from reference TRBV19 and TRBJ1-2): DGGITQSPKYLFRKEGQNVTLSCEQNLNHDAMYWYRQDPGQGLRLIYYSQIVNDFQKGDIAEGYSVSREKKESFPLTVTSAQKNPTAFYLCASSSEASYGYTFGSGTRLTVV.

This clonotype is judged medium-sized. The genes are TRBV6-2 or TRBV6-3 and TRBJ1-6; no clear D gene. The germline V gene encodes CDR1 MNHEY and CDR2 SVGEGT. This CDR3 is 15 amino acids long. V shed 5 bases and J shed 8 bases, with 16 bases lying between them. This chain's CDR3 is CASSPPDRRYSPLHF. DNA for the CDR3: TGTGCCAGCAGTCCCCCGGACCGACGCTATTCACCCCTCCACTTT.

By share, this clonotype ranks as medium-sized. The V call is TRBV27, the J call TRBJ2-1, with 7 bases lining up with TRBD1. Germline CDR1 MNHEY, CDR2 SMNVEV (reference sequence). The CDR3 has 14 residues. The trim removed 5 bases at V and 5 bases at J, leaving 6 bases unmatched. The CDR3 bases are TGTGCCAGCAGTCTCGACAGGGTCAACAATGAGCAGTTCTTC. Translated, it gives CASSLDRVNNEQFF.

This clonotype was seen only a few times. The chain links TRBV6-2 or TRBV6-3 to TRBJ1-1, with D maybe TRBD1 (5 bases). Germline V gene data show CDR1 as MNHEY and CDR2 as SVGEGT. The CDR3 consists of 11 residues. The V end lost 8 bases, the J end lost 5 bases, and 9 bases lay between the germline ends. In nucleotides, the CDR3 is TGTGCCAGCGGGGGGGGAACTGAAGCTTTCTTT. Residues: CASGGGTEAFF.

The CDR3 DNA sequence: TGCAGCGTTTATCAGGGTTGGGGCACTGAAGCTTTCTTT. As protein: CSVYQGWGTEAFF. The rearrangement joins TRBV29-1 to TRBJ1-1; D is perhaps TRBD1 (5 bases). This CDR3 has 13 residues. CDR1 and CDR2 from the germline V gene are SQVTM and ANQGSEA. V lost 5 bases, J lost 4 bases, and 14 bases lay in between.

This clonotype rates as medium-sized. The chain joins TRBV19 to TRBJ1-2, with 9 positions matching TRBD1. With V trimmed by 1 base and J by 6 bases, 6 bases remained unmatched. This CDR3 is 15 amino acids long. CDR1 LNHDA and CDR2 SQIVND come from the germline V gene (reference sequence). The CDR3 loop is CASSIASQGANGYTF. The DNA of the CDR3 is TGTGCCAGTAGTATAGCCTCACAGGGGGCGAATGGCTACACCTTC.

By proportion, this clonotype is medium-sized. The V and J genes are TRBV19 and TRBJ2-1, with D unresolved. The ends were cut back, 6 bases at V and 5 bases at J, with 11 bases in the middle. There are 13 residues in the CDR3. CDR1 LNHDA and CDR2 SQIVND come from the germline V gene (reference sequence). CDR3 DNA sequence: TGTGCCAGTAGCAAGCGTAGGGACAATGAGCAGTTCTTC. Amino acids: CASSKRRDNEQFF. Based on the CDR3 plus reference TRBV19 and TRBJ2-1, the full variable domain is DGGITQSPKYLFRKEGQNVTLSCEQNLNHDAMYWYRQDPGQGLRLIYYSQIVNDFQKGDIAEGYSVSREKKESFPLTVTSAQKNPTAFYLCASSKRRDNEQFFGPGTRLTVL.

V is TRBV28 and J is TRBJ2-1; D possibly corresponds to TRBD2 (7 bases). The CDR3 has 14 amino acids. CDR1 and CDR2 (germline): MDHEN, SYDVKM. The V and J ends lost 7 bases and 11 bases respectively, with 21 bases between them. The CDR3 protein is CASNAPERGGKQFF. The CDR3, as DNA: TGTGCCAGCAACGCGCCTGAGAGGGGGGGAAAGCAGTTCTTC.

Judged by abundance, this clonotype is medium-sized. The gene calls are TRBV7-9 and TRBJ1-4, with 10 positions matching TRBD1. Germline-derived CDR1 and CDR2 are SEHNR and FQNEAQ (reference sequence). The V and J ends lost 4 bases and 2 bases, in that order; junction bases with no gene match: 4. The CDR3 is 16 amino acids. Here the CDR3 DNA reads TGTGCCAGCAGCTCCCGGACAGGGGGGACTAATGAAAAACTGTTTTTT. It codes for CASSSRTGGTNEKLFF. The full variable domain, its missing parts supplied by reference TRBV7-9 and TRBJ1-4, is DTGVSQNPRHKITKRGQNVTFRCDPISEHNRLYWYRQTLGQGPEFLTYFQNEAQLEKSRLLSDRFSAERPKGSFSTLEIQRTEQGDSAMYLCASSSRTGGTNEKLFFGSGTQLSVL.

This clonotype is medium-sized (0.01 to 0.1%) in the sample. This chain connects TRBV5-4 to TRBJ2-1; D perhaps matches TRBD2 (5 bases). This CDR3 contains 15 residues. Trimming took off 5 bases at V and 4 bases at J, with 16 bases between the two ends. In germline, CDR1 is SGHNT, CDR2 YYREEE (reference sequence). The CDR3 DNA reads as TGTGCCAGCAGGCTTACAGCGGACCAGTACAATGAGCAGTTCTTC. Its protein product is CASRLTADQYNEQFF.

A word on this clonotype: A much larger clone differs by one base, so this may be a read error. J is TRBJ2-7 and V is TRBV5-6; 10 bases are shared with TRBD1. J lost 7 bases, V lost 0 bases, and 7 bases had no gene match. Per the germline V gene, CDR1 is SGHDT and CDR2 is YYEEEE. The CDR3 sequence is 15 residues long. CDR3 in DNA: TGTGCCAGCAGCTTGGGACAGGGGGCCGTTCATGAGCAGTACTTC. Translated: CASSLGQGAVHEQYF.

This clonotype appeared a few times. In DNA form, the CDR3 reads TGTGCCAGCAGTCCGGGACAGCGGACTTTCTACAATGAGCAGTTCTTC. This translates into CASSPGQRTFYNEQFF. The chain carries TRBV6-2 or TRBV6-3 and TRBJ2-1, with 7 positions matching TRBD1. Germline values: CDR1 MNHEY, CDR2 SVGEGT. The CDR3 runs to 16 residues. The V and J ends lost 5 bases and 3 bases, in that order; junction bases with no gene match: 10.

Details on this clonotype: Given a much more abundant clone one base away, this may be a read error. This CDR3 is CASQSRSRVEQYF. The CDR3 DNA reads TGTGCCAGCCAAAGCCGGTCCCGCGTCGAGCAGTACTTC. The rearrangement uses TRBV6-5 and TRBJ2-7; no reliable D call. Trimming cost V 8 bases and J 6 bases, with 17 bases left between them. The CDR3 loop spans 13 amino acids. Germline CDR1 MNHEY, CDR2 SVGAGI.

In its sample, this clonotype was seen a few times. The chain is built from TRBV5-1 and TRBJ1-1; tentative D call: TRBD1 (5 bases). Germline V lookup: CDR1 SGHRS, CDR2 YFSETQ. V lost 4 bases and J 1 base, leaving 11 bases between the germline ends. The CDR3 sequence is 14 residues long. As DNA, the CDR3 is TGCGCCAGCAGCCCCCTGGGGGGGAACACTGAAGCTTTCTTT. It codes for CASSPLGGNTEAFF.

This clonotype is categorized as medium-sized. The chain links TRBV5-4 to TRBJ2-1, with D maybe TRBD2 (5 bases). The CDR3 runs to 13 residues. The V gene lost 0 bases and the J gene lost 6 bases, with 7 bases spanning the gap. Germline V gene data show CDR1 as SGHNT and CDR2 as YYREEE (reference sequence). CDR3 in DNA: TGTGCCAGCAGCTTGGGAGGGAGCAATGAGCAGTTCTTC. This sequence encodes CASSLGGSNEQFF.